This T cell receptor beta chain was documented in a study of blood T cell repertoires in COVID-19 (dated by TCRdb to the early 2020s). About the investigation overall: Collaborator samples came from the United States, Italy and Spain and covered acute and convalescent phases of COVID-19. The prospective study material was composed of cDNA or gDNA derived from T cells, B-cell-depleted T cells, or PBMCs. The dataset comprised deeply sampled blood TCRbeta repertoires from subjects exposed to, actively infected with, or recovered from COVID-19. The repertoires were released in a freely available public database intended as a resource for research on the immune response to SARS-CoV-2. The samples were drawn from two sources: the first 160 participants of the ongoing ImmuneRACE study, and approximately 1,300 subjects contributed by 6 global collaborators. Nearly every sample came with metadata listing a de-identified subject ID, COVID-19 status, age in years and sex. Where available, HLA class I and class II types were obtained from metadata supplied by the sample provider rather than from assay-based typing.

The germline V gene (reference sequence) yields GTSNPN for CDR1 and SVGIG for CDR2. Measured from the cysteine to the phenylalanine, the CDR3 is 13 residues long. Left in the record is the CDR3 DNA by itself, 39 bases read in frame from the first base. V and J lose 1 base and 11 bases, and a span of 17 bases separates them. What the authors observed across the whole study: How much clinical and demographic metadata was included differed by source and by participant, and the metadata was provided uncurated.

Each collaborating institution followed its own protocols to collect whole blood in K2EDTA tubes. For TCRbeta analysis, collaborator samples were shipped as frozen whole blood, as isolated PBMCs, or as DNA extracted from either sample type. TCRbeta CDR3 regions were amplified from genomic DNA by means of the immunoSEQ Assay, a bias-controlled multiplex PCR. The original pipeline was this. The number of nucleated cells in each sample was estimated from the amplification of reference gene primers within the assay. Sequence reads were collapsed and filtered to measure the absolute abundance of every unique TCRbeta CDR3 rearrangement. For each sample, productive Simpson clonality was calculated as the square root of Simpson's diversity index across productive rearrangements. This immuneACCESS table, as held by TCRdb, lists in-frame sequences with V and J called but not all clones. Of the missing ones, under half trace to an unresolved V gene in checked studies; the others have no known cause. V and J calls and clone size are given by that table; D and trimming were obtained from the DNA. Across this sample there are around 130,000 clones, with roughly 84% seen only once. Jointly, the top ten make up more than 1.4% of the sample.

This clone was recorded a few times. Its antigen target is currently unknown. No base quality information exists; no much larger clone differs at one position. This TCR was sampled from a man in his fifties or sixties with acute or convalescent COVID-19. Sequenced input: peripheral blood. The chain joins TRBV30 to TRBJ1-1, with the D gene too uncertain to name. Here the CDR3 is given as CAWSALTSWEAFF. Here is the DNA: TGTGCCTGGAGTGCTCTAACGAGTTGGGAGGCTTTCTTT.